A single sample is the source of the 6 T cell receptor beta chains below, sequenced in a study of OX40 agonist ivuxolimab in advanced cancers. The table came from immunoSEQ multiplex PCR; TCRdb's copy has only in-frame clones and leaves some out. The table records 60,000 to 85,000 clones, 85% to 90% of them present only once. The sequences come from CD4+ or CD8+ T cells sorted from blood, collected in a trial of the OX40 agonist ivuxolimab. The source is an adult with an advanced solid tumor such as melanoma, head and neck, liver or kidney cancer.

This chain joins TRBV18 and TRBJ2-6; 9 bases fit TRBD1. The germline V gene has CDR1 KGHSH and CDR2 LQKENI. The ends lost 5 bases at V and 0 bases at J; junction bases unmatched: 8. The CDR3 is 18 amino acids. CDR3 region: CASSREMTGGSGANVLTF. The DNA for the CDR3 is TGTGCCAGCTCAAGGGAGATGACAGGGGGCTCTGGGGCCAACGTCCTGACTTTC.

This clone was picked up one time. This CDR3 reads CASSPLEGATSEKLFF. The CDR3 DNA is TGTGCCAGCTCACCATTGGAGGGGGCTACAAGTGAAAAACTGTTTTTT. The chain joins TRBV18 to TRBJ1-4; 7 bases are shared with TRBD1. The CDR3 loop spans 16 amino acids. Germline CDR1 KGHSH, CDR2 LQKENI. V lost 2 bases, J lost 7 bases, and 10 bases stayed unmatched. The whole variable domain, filled in from reference TRBV18 and TRBJ1-4, reads NAGVMQNPRHLVRRRGQEARLRCSPMKGHSHVYWYRQLPEEGLKFMVYLQKENIIDESGMPKERFSAEFPKEGPSILRIQQVVRGDSAAYFCASSPLEGATSEKLFFGSGTQLSVL.

The genes are TRBV7-2 and TRBJ1-4, with 8 bases identical to TRBD1. The V gene's germline CDR1 is SGHTA and CDR2 FQGNSA. V lost 3 bases, J lost 5 bases, and 5 bases stayed unmatched. The CDR3 covers 15 residues. In nucleotides, the CDR3 is TGTGCCAGCAGCTTTCAGGACAGGGTAAATGAAAAACTGTTTTTT. This gives the protein CASSFQDRVNEKLFF.

This clone was recorded once. The V and J genes are TRBV29-1 and TRBJ1-2; D is unclear. Germline CDR1 reads SQVTM; CDR2 reads ANQGSEA. Trimming stripped 3 bases from V and 6 bases from J, with 8 bases between. The CDR3 loop spans 11 amino acids. CDR3 loop: CSVDVGNGYTF. DNA for the CDR3: TGCAGCGTTGATGTGGGTAATGGCTACACCTTC.

The V and J genes are TRBV29-1 and TRBJ2-1, with 8 bases aligning to TRBD1. This CDR3 spans 13 amino acids. With V trimmed by 6 bases and J by 9 bases, 10 bases remained unmatched. The germline gives CDR1 SQVTM, CDR2 ANQGSEA. CDR3 protein: CSVGWQGAPEQFF. In nucleotides, the CDR3 is TGCAGCGTGGGGTGGCAGGGGGCGCCTGAGCAGTTCTTC.

This clone was seen just once. The rearrangement links TRBV4-1 to TRBJ2-5, with TRBD2 matching over 10 bases. J was trimmed by 2 bases and V by 0 bases; bases with no gene match: 6. This CDR3 spans 17 amino acids. Germline V gene data show CDR1 as MGHRA and CDR2 as YSYEKL. The CDR3 loop reads CASSQDRTSGAQETQYF. For the CDR3, the DNA is TGCGCCAGCAGCCAAGATCGGACTAGCGGAGCACAAGAGACCCAGTACTTC.